What follows are 5 T cell receptor beta chains derived from one specimen sequenced in a study of T cells in Graves' hyperthyroidism and ophthalmopathy. From RNA transcripts, TCR beta CDR3 regions were amplified. Researchers ran a first-round RT-PCR on the TCR CDR3 using the HTBI primer set. TCRdb itself ran the multiplex PCR reads through MiXCR, one entry per CDR3 protein. The profile shows 700,000 or so distinct CDR3 sequences, 14% of them singletons. The sample was blood. Receptors originate from a woman aged 50 to 65 with Graves' ophthalmopathy.

The rearrangement uses TRBV27 and TRBJ2-1; D gene ambiguous. V was cut by 2 bases and J by 12 bases, with 14 bases left in between. The CDR3 spans 13 residues. The V gene's germline CDR1 is MNHEY and CDR2 SMNVEV (reference sequence). The CDR3 loop is CASSLTSSMRQFF. CDR3 in DNA: TGTGCCAGCAGTTTAACGTCTTCTATGAGGCAGTTCTTC.

This clonotype was seen repeatedly, ten times or more. The rearrangement links TRBV28 to TRBJ2-3; weak D call: TRBD2 (6 bases). V was pared by 8 bases and J by 2 bases, with 14 bases between. Germline loops: CDR1 MDHEN, CDR2 SYDVKM. The CDR3 is 14 amino acids. The CDR3: CASLRAGSTDTQYF. The CDR3 nucleotides read TGTGCCAGCCTTCGAGCGGGCTCCACAGATACGCAGTATTTT.

This clonotype occurred a few times. The chain has TRBV20-1 and TRBJ1-5, with D possibly matching TRBD1 (5 bases). Germline V gene lookup returns CDR1 DFQATT and CDR2 SNEGSKA (reference sequence). The V gene lost 1 base and the J gene lost 4 bases, with 11 bases spanning the gap. This CDR3 spans 14 amino acids. The CDR3 reads CSARGTLGNQPQHF. The CDR3 region has the DNA TGCAGTGCTAGAGGGACATTAGGAAATCAGCCCCAGCATTTT.

The V call is TRBV7-9, the J call TRBJ1-1; D is undetermined. Germline V gene data show CDR1 as SEHNR and CDR2 as FQNEAQ (reference sequence). Trimming stripped 5 bases from V and 4 bases from J, with 14 bases between. CDR3 length: 14 residues. The CDR3 loop is CASSIGPASTEAFF. The CDR3, as DNA: TGTGCCAGCAGCATAGGACCAGCCAGCACTGAAGCTTTCTTT.

This clonotype was observed at least ten times. The gene calls are TRBV2 and TRBJ1-2; the match to TRBD1 covers 7 bases. In germline, CDR1 is SNHLY, CDR2 FYNNEI. The CDR3 spans 13 residues. V lost 0 bases, J lost 7 bases, and 2 bases stayed unmatched. The CDR3 bases are TGTGCCAGCAGTGAAGCTTACAGGGGTGGCTACACCTTC. Its translation is CASSEAYRGGYTF.